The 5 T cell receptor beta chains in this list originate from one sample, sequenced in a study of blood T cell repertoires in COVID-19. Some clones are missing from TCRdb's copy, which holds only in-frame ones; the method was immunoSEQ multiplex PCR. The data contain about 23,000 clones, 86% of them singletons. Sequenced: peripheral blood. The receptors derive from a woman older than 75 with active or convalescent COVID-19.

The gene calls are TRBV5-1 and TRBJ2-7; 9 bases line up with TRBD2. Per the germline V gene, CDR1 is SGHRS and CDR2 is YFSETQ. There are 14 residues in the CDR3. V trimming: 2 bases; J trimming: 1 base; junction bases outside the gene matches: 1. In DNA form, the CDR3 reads TGCGCCAGCAGCTTAACTAGCGGGTCCTACGAGCAGTACTTC. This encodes CASSLTSGSYEQYF.

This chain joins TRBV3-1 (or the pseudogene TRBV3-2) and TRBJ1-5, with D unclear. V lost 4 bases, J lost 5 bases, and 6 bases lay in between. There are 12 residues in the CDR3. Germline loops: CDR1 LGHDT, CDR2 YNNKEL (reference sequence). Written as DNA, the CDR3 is TGTGCCAGCAGCCGGAGGGATCAGCCCCAGCATTTT. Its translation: CASSRRDQPQHF.

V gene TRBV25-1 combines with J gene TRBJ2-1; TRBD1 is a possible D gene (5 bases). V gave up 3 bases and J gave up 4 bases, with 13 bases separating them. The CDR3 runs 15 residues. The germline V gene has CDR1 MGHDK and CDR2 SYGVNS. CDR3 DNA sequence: TGTGCCAGCAGTGAGCCCCTCGACAGTTACAATGAGCAGTTCTTC. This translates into CASSEPLDSYNEQFF.

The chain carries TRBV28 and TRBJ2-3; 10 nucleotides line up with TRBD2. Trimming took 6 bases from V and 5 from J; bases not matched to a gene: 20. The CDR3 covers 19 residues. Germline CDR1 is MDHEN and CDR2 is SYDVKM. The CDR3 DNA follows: TGTGCCAGCAGCCCAGGATGGCCAAGCGGGAGGGCCTCGGTAGATACGCAGTATTTT. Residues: CASSPGWPSGRASVDTQYF.

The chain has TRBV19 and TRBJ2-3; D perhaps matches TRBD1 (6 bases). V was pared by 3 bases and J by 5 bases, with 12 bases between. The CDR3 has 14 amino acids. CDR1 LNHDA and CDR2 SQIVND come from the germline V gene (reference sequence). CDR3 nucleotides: TGTGCCAGTAGTATTACCTGGGACATAGATACGCAGTATTTT. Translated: CASSITWDIDTQYF.